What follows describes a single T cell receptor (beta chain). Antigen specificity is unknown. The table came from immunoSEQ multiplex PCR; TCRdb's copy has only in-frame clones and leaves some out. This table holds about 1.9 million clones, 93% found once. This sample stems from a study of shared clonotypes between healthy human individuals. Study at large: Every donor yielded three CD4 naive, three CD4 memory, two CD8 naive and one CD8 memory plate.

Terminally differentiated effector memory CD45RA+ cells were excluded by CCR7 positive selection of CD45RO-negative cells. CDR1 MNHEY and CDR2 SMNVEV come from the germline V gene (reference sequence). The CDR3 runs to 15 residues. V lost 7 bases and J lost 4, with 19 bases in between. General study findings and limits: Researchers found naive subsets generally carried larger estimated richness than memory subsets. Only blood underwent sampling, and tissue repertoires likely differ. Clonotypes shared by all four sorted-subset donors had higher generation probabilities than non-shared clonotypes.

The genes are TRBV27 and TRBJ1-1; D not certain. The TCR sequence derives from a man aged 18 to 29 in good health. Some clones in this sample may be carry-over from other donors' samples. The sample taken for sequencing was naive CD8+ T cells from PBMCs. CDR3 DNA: TGTGCCAGCATTGACCGAATCGGTTCGTCCACTGAAGCTTTCTTT. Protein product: CASIDRIGSSTEAFF.